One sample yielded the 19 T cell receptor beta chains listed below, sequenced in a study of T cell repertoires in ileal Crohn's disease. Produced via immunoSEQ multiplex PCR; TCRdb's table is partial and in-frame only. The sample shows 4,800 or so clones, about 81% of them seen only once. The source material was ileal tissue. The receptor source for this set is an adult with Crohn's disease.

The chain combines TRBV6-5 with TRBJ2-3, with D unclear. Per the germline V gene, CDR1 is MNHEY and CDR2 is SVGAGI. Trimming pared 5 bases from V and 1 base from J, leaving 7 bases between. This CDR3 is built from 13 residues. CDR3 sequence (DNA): TGTGCCAGCAGTCCTTCCGGCACAGATACGCAGTATTTT. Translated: CASSPSGTDTQYF.

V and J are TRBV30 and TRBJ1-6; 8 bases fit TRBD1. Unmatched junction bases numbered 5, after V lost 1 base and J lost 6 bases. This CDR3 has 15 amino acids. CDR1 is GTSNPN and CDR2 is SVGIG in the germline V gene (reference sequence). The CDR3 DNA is TGTGCCTGGAGTGCCGGGACAGGCTTTAATTCACCCCTCCACTTT. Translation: CAWSAGTGFNSPLHF.

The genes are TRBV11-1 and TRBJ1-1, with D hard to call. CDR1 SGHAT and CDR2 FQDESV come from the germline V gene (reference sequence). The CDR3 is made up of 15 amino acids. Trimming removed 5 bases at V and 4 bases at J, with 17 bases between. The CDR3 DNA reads TGTGCCAGCAGCCCCCGTCCCCCCCCGCGCACTGAAGCTTTCTTT. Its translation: CASSPRPPPRTEAFF.

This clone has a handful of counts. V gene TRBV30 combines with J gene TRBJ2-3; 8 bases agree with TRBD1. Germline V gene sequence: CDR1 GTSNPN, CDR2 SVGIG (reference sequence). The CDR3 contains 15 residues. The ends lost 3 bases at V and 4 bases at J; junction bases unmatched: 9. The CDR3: CAWSGGQGIADTQYF. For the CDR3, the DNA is TGTGCCTGGAGCGGAGGACAGGGAATTGCAGATACGCAGTATTTT.

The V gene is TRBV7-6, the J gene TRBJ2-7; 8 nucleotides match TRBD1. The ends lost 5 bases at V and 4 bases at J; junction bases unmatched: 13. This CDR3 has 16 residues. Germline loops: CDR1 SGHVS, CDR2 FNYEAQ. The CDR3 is CASSPWGRGRSYEQYF. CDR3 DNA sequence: TGTGCCAGCAGCCCTTGGGGCAGGGGGCGGTCGTACGAGCAGTACTTC.

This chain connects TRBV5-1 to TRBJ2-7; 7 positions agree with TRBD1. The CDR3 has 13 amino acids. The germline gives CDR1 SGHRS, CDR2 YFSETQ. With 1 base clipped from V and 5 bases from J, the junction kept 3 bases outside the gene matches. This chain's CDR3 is CASSLYRGDEQYF. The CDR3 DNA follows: TGCGCCAGCAGCTTGTACAGGGGCGACGAGCAGTACTTC. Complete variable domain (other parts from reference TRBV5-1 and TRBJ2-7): KAGVTQTPRYLIKTRGQQVTLSCSPISGHRSVSWYQQTPGQGLQFLFEYFSETQRNKGNFPGRFSGRQFSNSRSEMNVSTLELGDSALYLCASSLYRGDEQYFGPGTRLTVT.

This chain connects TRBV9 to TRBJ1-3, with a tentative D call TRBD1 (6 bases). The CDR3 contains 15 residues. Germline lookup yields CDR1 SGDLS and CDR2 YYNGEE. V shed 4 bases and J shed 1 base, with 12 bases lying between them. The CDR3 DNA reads TGTGCCAGCAGCCTTACCGGACAGTCTGGAAACACCATATATTTT. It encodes CASSLTGQSGNTIYF.

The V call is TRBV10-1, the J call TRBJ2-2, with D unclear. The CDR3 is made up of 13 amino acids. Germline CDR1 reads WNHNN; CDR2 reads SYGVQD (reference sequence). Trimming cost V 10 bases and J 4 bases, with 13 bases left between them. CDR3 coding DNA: TGCGCCACCCTATCGCGAGGCACCGGGGAGCTGTTTTTT. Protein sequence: CATLSRGTGELFF.

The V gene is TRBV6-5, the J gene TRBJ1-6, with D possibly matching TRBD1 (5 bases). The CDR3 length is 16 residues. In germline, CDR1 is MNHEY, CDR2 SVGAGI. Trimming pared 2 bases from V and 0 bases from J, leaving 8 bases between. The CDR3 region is CASSYGQGSYNSPLHF. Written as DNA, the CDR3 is TGTGCCAGCAGTTACGGGCAGGGCTCCTATAATTCACCCCTCCACTTT.

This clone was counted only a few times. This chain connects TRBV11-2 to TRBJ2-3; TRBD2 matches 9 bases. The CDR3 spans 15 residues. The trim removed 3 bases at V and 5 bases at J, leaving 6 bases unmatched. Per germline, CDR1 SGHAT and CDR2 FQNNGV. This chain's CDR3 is CASSFSGTSQDTQYF. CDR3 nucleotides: TGTGCCAGCAGCTTTTCCGGGACTAGCCAAGATACGCAGTATTTT.

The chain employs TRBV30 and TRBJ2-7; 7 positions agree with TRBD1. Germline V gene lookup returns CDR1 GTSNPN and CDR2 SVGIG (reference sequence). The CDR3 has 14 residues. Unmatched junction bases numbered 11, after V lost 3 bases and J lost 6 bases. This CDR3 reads CAWRGQTGAGEQYF. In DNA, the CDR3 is TGTGCCTGGAGGGGCCAAACAGGGGCAGGCGAGCAGTACTTC.

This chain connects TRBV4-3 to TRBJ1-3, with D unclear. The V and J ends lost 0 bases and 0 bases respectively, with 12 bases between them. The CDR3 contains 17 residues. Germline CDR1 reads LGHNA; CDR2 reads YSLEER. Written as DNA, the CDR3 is TGCGCCAGCAGCCAAGATGCGTTACGGGGCTCTGGAAACACCATATATTTT. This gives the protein CASSQDALRGSGNTIYF.

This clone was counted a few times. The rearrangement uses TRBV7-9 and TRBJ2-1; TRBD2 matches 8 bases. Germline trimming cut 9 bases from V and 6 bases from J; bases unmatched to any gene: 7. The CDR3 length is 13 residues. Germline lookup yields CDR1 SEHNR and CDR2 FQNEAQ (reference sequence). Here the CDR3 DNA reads TGTGCCAGTGCGACCGCGGGGGGCAATGAGCAGTTCTTC. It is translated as CASATAGGNEQFF. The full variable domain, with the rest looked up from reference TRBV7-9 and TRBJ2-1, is DTGVSQNPRHKITKRGQNVTFRCDPISEHNRLYWYRQTLGQGPEFLTYFQNEAQLEKSRLLSDRFSAERPKGSFSTLEIQRTEQGDSAMYLCASATAGGNEQFFGPGTRLTVL.

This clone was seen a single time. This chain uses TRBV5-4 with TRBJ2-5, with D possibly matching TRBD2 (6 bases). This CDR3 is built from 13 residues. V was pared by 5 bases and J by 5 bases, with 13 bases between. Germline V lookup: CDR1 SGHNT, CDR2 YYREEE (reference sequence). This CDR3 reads CASSYEGLETQYF. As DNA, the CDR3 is TGTGCCAGCAGTTATGAGGGACTTGAGACCCAGTACTTC.

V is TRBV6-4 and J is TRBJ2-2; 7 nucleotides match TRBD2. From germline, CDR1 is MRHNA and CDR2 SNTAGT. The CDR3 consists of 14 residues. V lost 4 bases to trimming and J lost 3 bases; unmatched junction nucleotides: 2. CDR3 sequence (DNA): TGTGCCAGCAGTGCGGCGGGAGACACCGGGGAGCTGTTTTTT. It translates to CASSAAGDTGELFF.

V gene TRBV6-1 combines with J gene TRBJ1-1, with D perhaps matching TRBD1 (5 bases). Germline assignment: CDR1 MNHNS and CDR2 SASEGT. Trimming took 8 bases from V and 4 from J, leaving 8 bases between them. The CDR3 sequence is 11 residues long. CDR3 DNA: TGTGCCAGCCAGGGTATCACTGAAGCTTTCTTT. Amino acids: CASQGITEAFF.

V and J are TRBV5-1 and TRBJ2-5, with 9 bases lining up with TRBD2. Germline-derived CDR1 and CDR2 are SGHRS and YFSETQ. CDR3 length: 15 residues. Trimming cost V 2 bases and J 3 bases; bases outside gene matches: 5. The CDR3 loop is CASSLNRGGEETQYF. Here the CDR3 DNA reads TGCGCCAGCAGCTTAAATCGCGGGGGGGAAGAGACCCAGTACTTC.

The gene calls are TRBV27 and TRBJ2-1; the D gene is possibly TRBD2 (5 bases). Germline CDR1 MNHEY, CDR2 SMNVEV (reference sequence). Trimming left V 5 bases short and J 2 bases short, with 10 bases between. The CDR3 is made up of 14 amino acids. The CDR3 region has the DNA TGTGCCAGCAGTAACTCCGGGACCTACAATGAGCAGTTCTTC. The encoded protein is CASSNSGTYNEQFF.

The CDR3 DNA sequence: TGTGCCTGGAGTGGACCTACCAGGGGGCCCCTCCACTTT. Protein sequence: CAWSGPTRGPLHF. The rearrangement uses TRBV30 and TRBJ1-6, with 7 bases fitting TRBD1. After removal of 1 base from V and 13 bases from J, the junction contained 7 bases not matched to a gene. There are 13 residues in the CDR3. Looked up from germline, CDR1 is GTSNPN and CDR2 is SVGIG (reference sequence).